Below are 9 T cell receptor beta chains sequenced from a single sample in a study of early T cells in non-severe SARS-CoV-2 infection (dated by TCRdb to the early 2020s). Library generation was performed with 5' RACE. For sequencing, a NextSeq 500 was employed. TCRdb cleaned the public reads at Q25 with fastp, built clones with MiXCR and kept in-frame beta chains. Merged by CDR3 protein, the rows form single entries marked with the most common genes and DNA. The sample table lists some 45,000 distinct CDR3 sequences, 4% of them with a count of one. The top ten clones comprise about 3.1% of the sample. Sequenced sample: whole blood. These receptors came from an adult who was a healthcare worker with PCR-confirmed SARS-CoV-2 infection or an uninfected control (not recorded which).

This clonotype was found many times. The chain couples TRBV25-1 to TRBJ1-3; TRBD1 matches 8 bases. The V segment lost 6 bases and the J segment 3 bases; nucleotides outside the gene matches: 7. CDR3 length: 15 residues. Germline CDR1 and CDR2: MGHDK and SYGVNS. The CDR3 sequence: CASSQDRGLGNTIYF. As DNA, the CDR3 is TGTGCCAGCAGCCAAGACAGGGGACTTGGAAACACCATATATTTT.

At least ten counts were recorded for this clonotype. The CDR3 spells CAWSVLGNTEAFF. The CDR3 nucleotides read TGTGCCTGGAGTGTACTTGGTAACACTGAAGCTTTCTTT. This chain joins TRBV30 and TRBJ1-1, with D unclear. Germline CDR1 GTSNPN, CDR2 SVGIG (reference sequence). This CDR3 spans 13 amino acids. With 0 bases removed from V and 2 bases from J, the gap between germline ends came to 7 bases. Full variable domain (remainder filled in from reference TRBV30 and TRBJ1-1): SQTIHQWPATLVQPVGSPLSLECTVEGTSNPNLYWYRQAAGRGLQLLFYSVGIGQISSEVPQNLSASRPQDRQFILSSKKLLLSDSGFYLCAWSVLGNTEAFFGQGTRLTVV.

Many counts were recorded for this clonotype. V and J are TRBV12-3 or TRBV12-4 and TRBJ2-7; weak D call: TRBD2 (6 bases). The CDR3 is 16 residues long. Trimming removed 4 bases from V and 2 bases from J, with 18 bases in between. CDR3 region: CASSSYRRDRTYEQYF. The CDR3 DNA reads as TGTGCCAGCAGTTCCTATAGGCGGGATCGGACCTACGAGCAGTACTTC.

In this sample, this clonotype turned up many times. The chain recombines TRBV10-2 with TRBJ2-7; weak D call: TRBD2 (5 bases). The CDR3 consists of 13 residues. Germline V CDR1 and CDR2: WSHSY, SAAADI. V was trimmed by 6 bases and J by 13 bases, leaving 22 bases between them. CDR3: CASSEVPRGSAYF. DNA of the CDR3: TGCGCCAGCAGCGAAGTCCCCCGGGGTTCCGCATACTTC.

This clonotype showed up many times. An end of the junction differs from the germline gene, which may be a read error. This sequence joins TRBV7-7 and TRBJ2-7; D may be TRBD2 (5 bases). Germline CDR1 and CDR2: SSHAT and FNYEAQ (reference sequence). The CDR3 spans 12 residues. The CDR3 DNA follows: TGTGCTAGCAGCCAAAACGGGGTCGAGCAGTACTTC. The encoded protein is CASSQNGVEQYF.

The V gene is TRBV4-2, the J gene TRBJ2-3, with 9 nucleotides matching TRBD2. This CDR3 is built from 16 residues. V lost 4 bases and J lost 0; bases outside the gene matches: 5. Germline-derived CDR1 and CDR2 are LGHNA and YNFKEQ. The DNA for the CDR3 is TGTGCCAGCAGCCTGCTAGCGGGGTCTAGCACAGATACGCAGTATTTT. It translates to CASSLLAGSSTDTQYF.

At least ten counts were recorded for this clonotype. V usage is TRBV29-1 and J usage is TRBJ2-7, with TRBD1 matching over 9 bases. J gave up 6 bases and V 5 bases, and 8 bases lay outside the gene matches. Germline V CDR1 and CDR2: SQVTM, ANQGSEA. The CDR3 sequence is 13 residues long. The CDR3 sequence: CSVSRDRVSEQYF. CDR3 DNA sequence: TGCAGCGTTTCCCGGGACAGGGTCTCCGAGCAGTACTTC.

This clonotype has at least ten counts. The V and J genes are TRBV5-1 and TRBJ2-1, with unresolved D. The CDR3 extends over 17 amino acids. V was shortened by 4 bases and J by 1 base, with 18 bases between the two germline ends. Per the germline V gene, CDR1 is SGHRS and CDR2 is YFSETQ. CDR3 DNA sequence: TGCGCCAGCAGCCCCAGGACGGAGATGGGGTCCTACAATGAGCAGTTCTTC. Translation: CASSPRTEMGSYNEQFF.

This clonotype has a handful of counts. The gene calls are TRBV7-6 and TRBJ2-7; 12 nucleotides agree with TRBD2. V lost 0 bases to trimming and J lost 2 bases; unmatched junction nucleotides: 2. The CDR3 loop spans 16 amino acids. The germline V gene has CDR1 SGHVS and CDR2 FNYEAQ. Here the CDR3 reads CASSLALAGGPYEQYF. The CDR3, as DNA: TGTGCCAGCAGCTTAGCGCTAGCGGGAGGGCCCTACGAGCAGTACTTC.